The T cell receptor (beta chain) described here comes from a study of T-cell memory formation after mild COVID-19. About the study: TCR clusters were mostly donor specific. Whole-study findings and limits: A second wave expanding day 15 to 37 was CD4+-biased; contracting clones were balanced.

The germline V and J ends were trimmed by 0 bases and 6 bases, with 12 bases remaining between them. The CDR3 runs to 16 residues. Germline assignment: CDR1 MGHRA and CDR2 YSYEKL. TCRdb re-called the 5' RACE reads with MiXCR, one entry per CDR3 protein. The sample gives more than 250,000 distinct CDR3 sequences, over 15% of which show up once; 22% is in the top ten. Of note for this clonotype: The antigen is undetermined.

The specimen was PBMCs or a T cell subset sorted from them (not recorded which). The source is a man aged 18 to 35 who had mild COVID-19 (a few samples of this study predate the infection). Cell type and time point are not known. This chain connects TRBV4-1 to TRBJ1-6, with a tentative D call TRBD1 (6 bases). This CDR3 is CASSQEDTGLNSPLHF. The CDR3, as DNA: TGCGCCAGCAGCCAAGAAGATACAGGGCTTAATTCACCCCTCCACTTT.